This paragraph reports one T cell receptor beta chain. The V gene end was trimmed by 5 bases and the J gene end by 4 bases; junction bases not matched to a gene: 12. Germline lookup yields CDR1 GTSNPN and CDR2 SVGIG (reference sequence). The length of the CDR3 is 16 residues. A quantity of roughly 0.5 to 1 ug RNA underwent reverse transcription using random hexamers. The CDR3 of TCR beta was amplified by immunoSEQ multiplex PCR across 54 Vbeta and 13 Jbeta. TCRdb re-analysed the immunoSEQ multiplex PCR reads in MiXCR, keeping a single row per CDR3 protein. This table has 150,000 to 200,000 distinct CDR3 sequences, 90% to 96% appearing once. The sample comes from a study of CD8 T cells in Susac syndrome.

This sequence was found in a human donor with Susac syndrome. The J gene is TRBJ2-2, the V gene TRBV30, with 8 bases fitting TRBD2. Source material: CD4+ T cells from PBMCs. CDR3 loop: CAWQTPREGPTGELFF. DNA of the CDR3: TGTGCCTGGCAAACCCCCCGGGAGGGCCCCACCGGGGAGCTGTTTTTT.